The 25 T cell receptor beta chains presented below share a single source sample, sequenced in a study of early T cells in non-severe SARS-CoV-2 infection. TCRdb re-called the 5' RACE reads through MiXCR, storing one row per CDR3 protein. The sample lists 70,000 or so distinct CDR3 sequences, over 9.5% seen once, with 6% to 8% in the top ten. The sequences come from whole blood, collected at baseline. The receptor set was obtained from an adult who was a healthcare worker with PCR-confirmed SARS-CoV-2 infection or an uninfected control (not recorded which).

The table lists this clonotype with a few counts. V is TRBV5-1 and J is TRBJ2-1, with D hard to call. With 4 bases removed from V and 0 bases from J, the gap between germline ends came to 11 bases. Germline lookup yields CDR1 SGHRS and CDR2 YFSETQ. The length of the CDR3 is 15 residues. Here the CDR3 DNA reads TGCGCCAGCAGCCCAGCAGCCAGCTCCTACAATGAGCAGTTCTTC. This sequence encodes CASSPAASSYNEQFF.

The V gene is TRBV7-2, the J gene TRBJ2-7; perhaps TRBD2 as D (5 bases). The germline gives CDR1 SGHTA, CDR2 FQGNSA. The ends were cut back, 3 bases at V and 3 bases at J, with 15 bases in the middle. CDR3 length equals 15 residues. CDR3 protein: CASSFAILEGYEQYF. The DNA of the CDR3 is TGTGCCAGCAGCTTCGCGATTCTAGAGGGCTACGAGCAGTACTTC.

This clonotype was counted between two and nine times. CDR3 DNA sequence: TGTGCCAGCAGCCGGGGTTCGGGGAACACCGGGGAGCTGTTTTTT. Translating it yields CASSRGSGNTGELFF. The chain couples TRBV7-8 to TRBJ2-2, with a weak D call TRBD2 (5 bases). The germline V gene encodes CDR1 SGHVS and CDR2 FQNEAQ. The CDR3 sequence is 15 residues long. V lost 5 bases and J 1 base, leaving 11 bases between the germline ends. Full variable domain (rest looked up from reference TRBV7-8 and TRBJ2-2): GAGVSQSPRYKVAKRGQDVALRCDPISGHVSLFWYQQALGQGPEFLTYFQNEAQLDKSGLPSDRFFAERPEGSVSTLKIQRTQQEDSAVYLCASSRGSGNTGELFFGEGSRLTVL.

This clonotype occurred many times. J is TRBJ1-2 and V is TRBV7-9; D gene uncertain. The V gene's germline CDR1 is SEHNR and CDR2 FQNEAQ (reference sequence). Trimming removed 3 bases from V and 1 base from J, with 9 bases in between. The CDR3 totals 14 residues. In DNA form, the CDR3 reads TGTGCCAGCAGCTTCCCCCAGGATAACTATGGCTACACCTTC. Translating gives CASSFPQDNYGYTF.

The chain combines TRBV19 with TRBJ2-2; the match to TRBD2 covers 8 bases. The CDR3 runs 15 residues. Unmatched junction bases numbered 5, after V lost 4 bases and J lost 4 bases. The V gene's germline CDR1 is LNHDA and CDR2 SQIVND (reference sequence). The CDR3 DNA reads TGTGCCAGTAGTAAGGGGACTAGTGCCACCGGGGAGCTGTTTTTT. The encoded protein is CASSKGTSATGELFF.

The CDR3 protein is CASSQVQATGELFF. The CDR3 DNA reads TGTGCCAGCAGCCAAGTACAGGCGACCGGGGAGCTGTTTTTT. V and J are TRBV14 and TRBJ2-2; D is possibly TRBD1 (5 bases). Germline V gene data show CDR1 as SGHDN and CDR2 as FVKESK. This CDR3 comprises 14 residues. V lost 1 base and J 5 bases, leaving 8 bases between the germline ends.

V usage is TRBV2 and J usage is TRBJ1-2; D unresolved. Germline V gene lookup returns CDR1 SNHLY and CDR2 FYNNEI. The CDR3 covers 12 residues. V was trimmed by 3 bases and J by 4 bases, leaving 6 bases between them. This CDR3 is CASSEDGYGYTF. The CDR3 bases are TGTGCCAGCAGTGAGGACGGCTATGGCTACACCTTC.

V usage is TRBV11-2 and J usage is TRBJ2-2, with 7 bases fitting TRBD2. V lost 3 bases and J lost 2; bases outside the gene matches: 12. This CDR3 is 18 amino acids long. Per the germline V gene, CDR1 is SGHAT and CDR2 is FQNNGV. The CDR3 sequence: CASSFLTRLADNTGELFF. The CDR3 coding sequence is TGTGCCAGCAGCTTTCTTACGCGGCTAGCGGATAACACCGGGGAGCTGTTTTTT.

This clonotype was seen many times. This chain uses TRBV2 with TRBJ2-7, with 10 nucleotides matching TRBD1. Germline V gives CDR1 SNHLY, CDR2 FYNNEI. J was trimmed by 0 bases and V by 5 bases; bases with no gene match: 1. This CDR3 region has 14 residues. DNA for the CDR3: TGTGCCAGCAGTCGGACAGGGGGCTCCTACGAGCAGTACTTC. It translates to CASSRTGGSYEQYF. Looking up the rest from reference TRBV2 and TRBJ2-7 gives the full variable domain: EPEVTQTPSHQVTQMGQEVILRCVPISNHLYFYWYRQILGQKVEFLVSFYNNEISEKSEIFDDQFSVERPDGSNFTLKIRSTKLEDSAMYFCASSRTGGSYEQYFGPGTRLTVT.

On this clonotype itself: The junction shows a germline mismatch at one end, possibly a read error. DNA of the CDR3: TGTGTCAGCACCCTAGACAGGAACACTGAAGCTTTCTTT. Translating it yields CVSTLDRNTEAFF. The rearrangement links TRBV5-4 to TRBJ1-1; maybe TRBD1 (5 bases). This CDR3 spans 13 amino acids. The germline CDR1 and CDR2 sequences are SGHNT and YYREEE (reference sequence).

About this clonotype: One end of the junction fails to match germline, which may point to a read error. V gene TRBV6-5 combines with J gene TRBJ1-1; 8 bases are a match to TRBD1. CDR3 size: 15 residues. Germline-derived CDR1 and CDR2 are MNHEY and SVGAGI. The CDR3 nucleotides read TGTGCCAGCAGTACCCTCTACAGGGGGGCAACTGAAGTTTTCTTT. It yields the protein CASSTLYRGATEVFF.

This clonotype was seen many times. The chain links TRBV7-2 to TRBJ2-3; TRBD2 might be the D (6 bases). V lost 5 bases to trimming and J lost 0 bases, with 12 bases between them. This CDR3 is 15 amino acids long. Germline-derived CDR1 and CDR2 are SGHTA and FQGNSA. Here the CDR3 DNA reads TGTGCCAGCAGCAAGCGGGCGTCCAGCACAGATACGCAGTATTTT. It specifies CASSKRASSTDTQYF.

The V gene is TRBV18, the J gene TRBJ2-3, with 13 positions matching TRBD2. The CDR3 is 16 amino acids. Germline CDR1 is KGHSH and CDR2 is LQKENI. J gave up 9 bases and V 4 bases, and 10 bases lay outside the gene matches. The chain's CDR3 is CASSRGLAGAGETQYF. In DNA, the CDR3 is TGTGCCAGCTCACGCGGACTAGCGGGGGCCGGGGAGACGCAGTATTTT.

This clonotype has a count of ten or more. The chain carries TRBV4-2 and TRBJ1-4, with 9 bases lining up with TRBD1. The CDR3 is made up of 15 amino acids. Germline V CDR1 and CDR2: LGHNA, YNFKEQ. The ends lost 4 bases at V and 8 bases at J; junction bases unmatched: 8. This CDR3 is CASSRRGQGSEKLFF. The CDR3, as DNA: TGTGCCAGCAGCCGACGGGGACAGGGATCCGAAAAACTGTTTTTT.

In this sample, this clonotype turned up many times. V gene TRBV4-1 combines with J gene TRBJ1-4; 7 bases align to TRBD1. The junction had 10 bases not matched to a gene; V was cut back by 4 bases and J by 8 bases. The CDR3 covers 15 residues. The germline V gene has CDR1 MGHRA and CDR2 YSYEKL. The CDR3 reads CASSLLRQGGEKLFF. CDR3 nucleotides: TGCGCCAGCAGCCTCCTTAGACAGGGAGGAGAAAAACTGTTTTTT.

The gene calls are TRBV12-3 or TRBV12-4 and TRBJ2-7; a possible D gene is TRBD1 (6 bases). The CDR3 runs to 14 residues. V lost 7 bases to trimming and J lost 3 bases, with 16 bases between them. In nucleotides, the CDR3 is TGTGCCAGCACCCTGGACAGTGAGGGCTACGAGCAGTACTTC. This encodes CASTLDSEGYEQYF.

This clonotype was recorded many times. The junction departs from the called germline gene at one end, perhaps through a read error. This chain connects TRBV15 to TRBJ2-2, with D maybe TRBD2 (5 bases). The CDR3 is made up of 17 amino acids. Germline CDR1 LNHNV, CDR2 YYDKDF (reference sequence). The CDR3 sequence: CATSRDPSRLNTGELFF. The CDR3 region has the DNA TGTGCCACCAGCAGAGATCCTAGTAGACTAAACACCGGGGAGCTTTTTTTT.

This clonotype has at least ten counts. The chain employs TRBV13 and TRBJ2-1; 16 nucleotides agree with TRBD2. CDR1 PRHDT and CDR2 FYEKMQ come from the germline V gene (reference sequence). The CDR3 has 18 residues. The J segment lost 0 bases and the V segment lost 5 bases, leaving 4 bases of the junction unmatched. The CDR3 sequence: CASSPGTSGGDSYNEQFF. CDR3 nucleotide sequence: TGTGCCAGCAGCCCCGGGACTAGCGGGGGGGACTCCTACAATGAGCAGTTCTTC.

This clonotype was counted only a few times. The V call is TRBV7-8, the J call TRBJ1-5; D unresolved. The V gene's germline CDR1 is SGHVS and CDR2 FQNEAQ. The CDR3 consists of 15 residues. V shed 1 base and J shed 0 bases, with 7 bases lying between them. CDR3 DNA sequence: TGTGCCAGCAGCTTAGACAGCCTTAGCAATCAGCCCCAGCATTTT. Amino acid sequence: CASSLDSLSNQPQHF.

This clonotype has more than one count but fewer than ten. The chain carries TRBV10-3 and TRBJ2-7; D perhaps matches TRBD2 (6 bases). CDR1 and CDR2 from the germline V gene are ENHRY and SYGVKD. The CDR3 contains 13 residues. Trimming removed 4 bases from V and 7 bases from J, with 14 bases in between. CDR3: CAISGRSGEEQYF. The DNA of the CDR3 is TGTGCCATCAGTGGGAGGTCGGGGGAGGAGCAGTACTTC.

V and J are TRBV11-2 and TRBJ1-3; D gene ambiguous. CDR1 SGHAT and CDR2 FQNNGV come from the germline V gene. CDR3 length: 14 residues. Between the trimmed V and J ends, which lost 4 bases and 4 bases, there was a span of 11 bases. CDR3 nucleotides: TGTGCCAGCAGCTCAACCCCCTGGGGAAACACCATATATTTT. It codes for CASSSTPWGNTIYF. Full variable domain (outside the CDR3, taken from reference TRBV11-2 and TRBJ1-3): EAGVAQSPRYKIIEKRQSVAFWCNPISGHATLYWYQQILGQGPKLLIQFQNNGVVDDSQLPKDRFSAERLKGVDSTLKIQPAKLEDSAVYLCASSSTPWGNTIYFGEGSWLTVV.

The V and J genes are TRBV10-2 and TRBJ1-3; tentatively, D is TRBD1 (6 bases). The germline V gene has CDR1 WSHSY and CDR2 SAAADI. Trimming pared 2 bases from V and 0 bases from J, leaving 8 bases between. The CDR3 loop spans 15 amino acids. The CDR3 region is CASSENRVSGNTIYF. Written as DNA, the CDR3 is TGCGCCAGCAGTGAGAACAGGGTCTCTGGAAACACCATATATTTT.

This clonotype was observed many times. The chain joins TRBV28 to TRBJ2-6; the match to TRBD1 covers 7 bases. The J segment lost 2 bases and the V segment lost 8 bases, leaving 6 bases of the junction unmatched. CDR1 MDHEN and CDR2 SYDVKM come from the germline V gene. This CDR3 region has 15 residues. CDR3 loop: CASRTGVTGANVLTF. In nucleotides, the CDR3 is TGTGCCAGCCGCACAGGGGTCACTGGGGCCAACGTCCTGACTTTC.

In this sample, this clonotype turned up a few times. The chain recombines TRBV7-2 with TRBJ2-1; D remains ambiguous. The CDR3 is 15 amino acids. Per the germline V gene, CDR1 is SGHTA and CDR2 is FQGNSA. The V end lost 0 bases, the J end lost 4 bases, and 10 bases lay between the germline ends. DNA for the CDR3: TGTGCCAGCAGCTTAGCCCTCCCCACATACAATGAGCAGTTCTTC. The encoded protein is CASSLALPTYNEQFF.

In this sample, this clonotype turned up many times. The CDR3 spells CSVEDRRVQGLKAFF. The CDR3 coding sequence is TGCAGCGTTGAAGATCGGAGGGTTCAGGGCCTGAAAGCTTTCTTT. The chain is built from TRBV29-1 and TRBJ1-1, with a possible D match to TRBD1 (5 bases). Trimming removed 0 bases from V and 9 bases from J, with 20 bases in between. The CDR3 is 15 amino acids. Per germline, CDR1 SQVTM and CDR2 ANQGSEA.